The rows below give T cell receptor beta chains drawn from one sample of a study of early T cells in non-severe SARS-CoV-2 infection. TCRdb reanalysed the 5' RACE reads using MiXCR and keeps one entry per CDR3 protein. The sample contains around 67,000 distinct CDR3 sequences, 10% to 15% of which appear only once. The sequenced material came from whole blood. These receptors were collected from an adult who was a healthcare worker with PCR-confirmed SARS-CoV-2 infection or an uninfected control (not recorded which). CDR3s include the opening cysteine and the closing phenylalanine or tryptophan. Fields, in order: CDR3 DNA, CDR3 protein, clone size, V gene, J gene, CDR3 length, D gene. The D gene is left open where the match is weak. The size field is filled for only some rows; it gives once, few, many or a size class.

TGTGCCAGCAGCCCCGGGACAGGGCTCAACGAGCAGTACTTC	CASSPGTGLNEQYF	many	TRBV7-9	TRBJ2-7	14	TRBD1
TGTGCCAGCAGGGTGGACCCGGCGTACTATGAGCAGTTCTTC	CASRVDPAYYEQFF	many	TRBV7-2	TRBJ2-1	14	-
TGCGCCAGCAGCCCAAACCCGGGGACCTACGAGCAGTACTTC	CASSPNPGTYEQYF	few	TRBV5-1	TRBJ2-7	14	-
TGTGCCAGCAGCAAAGCGGGGCGGCGGGGGAGCACAGATACGCAGTATTTT	CASSKAGRRGSTDTQYF	few	TRBV21-1	TRBJ2-3	17	-
TGCAGCGCCGGGGGGACGGCGGGCACAGATACGCAGTATTTT	CSAGGTAGTDTQYF	-	TRBV29-1	TRBJ2-3	14	TRBD2
TGTGCCAGCAGTCCAACAGTTTATAATTCACCCCTCCACTTT	CASSPTVYNSPLHF	many	TRBV27	TRBJ1-6	14	-
TGTGCCATCAGTGGGTCCCCCCTACAACCACTCTCCTACGAGCAGTACTTC	CAISGSPLQPLSYEQYF	once	TRBV10-3	TRBJ2-7	17	-
TGCAGTGCTAGAGGCGGGGGCTCCTACGAGCAGTACTTC	CSARGGGSYEQYF	few	TRBV20-1	TRBJ2-7	13	TRBD2
TGTGCCAGCAGCCAAGCGTGGAGTGGTGAGCAGTTCTTC	CASSQAWSGEQFF	many	TRBV3-1	TRBJ2-1	13	-
TGTGCCAGCTCACCAATACCTAGCGGGGGAAACACCGGGGAGCTGTTTTTT	CASSPIPSGGNTGELFF	-	TRBV18	TRBJ2-2	17	TRBD2
TGCAGTGCTAGCGGGACAGTAAATTCACCCCTCCACTTT	CSASGTVNSPLHF	-	TRBV20-1	TRBJ1-6	13	TRBD1
TGTGCCAGCAGCTTAGAGGGCGGGAGAATCAATGAAAAACTGTTTTTT	CASSLEGGRINEKLFF	few	TRBV7-2	TRBJ1-4	16	-
TGTGCCAGCAGCCTTCGTCAGGGGGTTGGGCAGTACTTC	CASSLRQGVGQYF	-	TRBV5-4	TRBJ2-7	13	TRBD1
TGTGCCAGCAGCGTGAGTTTAGCGGGAGCGGTAGATACGCAGTATTTT	CASSVSLAGAVDTQYF	-	TRBV9	TRBJ2-3	16	TRBD2
TGTGCCAGCAGTGGGACAGGGGGTCGTGTCTATGGCTACACCTTC	CASSGTGGRVYGYTF	-	TRBV2	TRBJ1-2	15	TRBD1
TGTGCCAGCAGTTACGGGGGACCCGGCACAGATACGCAGTATTTT	CASSYGGPGTDTQYF	-	TRBV6-6	TRBJ2-3	15	-
TGTGCCAGCAGCCCGAGCGGGGGGGCGGCAGATACGCAGTATTTT	CASSPSGGAADTQYF	many	TRBV12-3/TRBV12-4	TRBJ2-3	15	TRBD2
TGCGCCAGCAGCCAAGGGGAGGACAGGGGGTACAATGAGCAGTTCTTC	CASSQGEDRGYNEQFF	-	TRBV4-3	TRBJ2-1	16	TRBD1
TGTGCCAGCAGCTTAGAGGGCGACTCCTACAATGAGCAGTTCTTC	CASSLEGDSYNEQFF	many	TRBV7-2	TRBJ2-1	15	-
TGTGCCAGCAGCTCCCGACCGGGACAGGTCACTGAAGCTTTCTTT	CASSSRPGQVTEAFF	-	TRBV7-2	TRBJ1-1	15	TRBD1
TGTGCCAGCACAGTTTCCCCGGGCGGGGAGCTGTTTTTT	CASTVSPGGELFF	-	TRBV7-3	TRBJ2-2	13	-
TGTGCCATCAGTGTGCAGGGAGCGAACACTGAAGCTTTCTTT	CAISVQGANTEAFF	few	TRBV10-3	TRBJ1-1	14	-
TGCAGTGCTAGAGTTAGGACAATCTCAAACATTCAGTACTTC	CSARVRTISNIQYF	few	TRBV20-1	TRBJ2-4	14	-
TGTGCCAGCAGCTTGGCAGGGCCAGATACGCAGTATTTT	CASSLAGPDTQYF	many	TRBV5-4	TRBJ2-3	13	-
TGTGCCAGCAGTTCCCCGGGGCGAGATACGCAGTATTTT	CASSSPGRDTQYF	few	TRBV6-2/TRBV6-3	TRBJ2-3	13	-
TGTGCCAGCAGCCGAGGGGGGTCTTTGAACAATGAGCAGTTCTTC	CASSRGGSLNNEQFF	few	TRBV7-9	TRBJ2-1	15	-
TGCAGCGTAACATGGGGGACTAGCCTCGAGCAGTACTTC	CSVTWGTSLEQYF	many	TRBV29-1	TRBJ2-7	13	TRBD2
TGTGCCAGCAGTGTAGTAGATACGCAGTATTTT	CASSVVDTQYF	-	TRBV25-1	TRBJ2-3	11	-
TGTGCCAGCAGCTTGACGCTCTCCTATGGCTACACCTTC	CASSLTLSYGYTF	-	TRBV5-5	TRBJ1-2	13	-
TGTGCCAGCAGTCCCCCAGGCCCGCGCTCCACTGAAGCTTTCTTT	CASSPPGPRSTEAFF	many	TRBV27	TRBJ1-1	15	-
TGTGCCAGCAGTTTCGGGACAGGGGACGAGCAGTACTTC	CASSFGTGDEQYF	many	TRBV7-3	TRBJ2-7	13	TRBD1
TGCGCCAGCAGATCGGGACTAGCGATCAATGAGCAGTTCTTC	CASRSGLAINEQFF	-	TRBV5-1	TRBJ2-1	14	TRBD2
TGTGCCAGCAGCTTGGGGCTAGTCGGGTCGACCCAGTACTTC	CASSLGLVGSTQYF	few	TRBV5-5	TRBJ2-5	14	-
TGTGCCAGCAGCACCACTAGCGGGGGAAACCCCGGGGAGCTGTTTTTT	CASSTTSGGNPGELFF	-	TRBV9	TRBJ2-2	16	TRBD2
TGTGCCAGCAGCTTAGCGGGACAGGGGTTGAACACTGAAGCTTTCTTT	CASSLAGQGLNTEAFF	-	TRBV7-8	TRBJ1-1	16	TRBD1
TGTGCCAGCAGCCATAACGACAGGGACGAGCAGTACTTC	CASSHNDRDEQYF	many	TRBV3-1	TRBJ2-7	13	TRBD1
TGTGCCAGCAGCGGACAGCCCACCTATGGCTACACCTTC	CASSGQPTYGYTF	-	TRBV27	TRBJ1-2	13	-
TGTGCCAGCAGCTACGACGGACGAGGGGGGGAAAAACTGTTTTTT	CASSYDGRGGEKLFF	many	TRBV7-2	TRBJ1-4	15	-
TGTGCCAGCAGTCTAGCGGGAGGCTACAATGAGCAGTTCTTC	CASSLAGGYNEQFF	many	TRBV6-6	TRBJ2-1	14	TRBD2
TGTGCCAGCAGTTTGGGGGAAAGCTATGGCTACACCTTC	CASSLGESYGYTF	few	TRBV12-3/TRBV12-4	TRBJ1-2	13	-
TGTGCCAGCAAGGCCCCCGGGCGGGAGGGCCTAATGGGTGAGCAGTTCTTC	CASKAPGREGLMGEQFF	-	TRBV2	TRBJ2-1	17	TRBD2
TGTGCCAGCAGCCCCTTGGGGGACTCGAACTACAATGAGCAGTTCTTC	CASSPLGDSNYNEQFF	-	TRBV7-6	TRBJ2-1	16	-
TGCAGCGTTGAGGACTTAGGGATGAACGAGCAGTACTTC	CSVEDLGMNEQYF	many	TRBV29-1	TRBJ2-7	13	-
TGTGCCAGCAGCCCTGGGGGGCATACGCAGTATTTT	CASSPGGHTQYF	many	TRBV12-3/TRBV12-4	TRBJ2-3	12	-
TGTGCCAGCAGCTTACAGGTGGCCACAGATACGCAGTATTTT	CASSLQVATDTQYF	many	TRBV7-6	TRBJ2-3	14	-
TGTGCCAGCAGTCTTCCTGAGGGGGGAGTCGGCACAGATACGCAGTATTTT	CASSLPEGGVGTDTQYF	many	TRBV7-8	TRBJ2-3	17	-